This TCR beta chain was sequenced during a study of blood T cell repertoires in COVID-19. Data came from immunoSEQ multiplex PCR; TCRdb stores just in-frame clones and leaves some out. The table lists 130,000 or so clones, 80% to 90% of them singletons. This CDR3 contains 14 residues. The V gene lost 1 base and the J gene lost 10 bases, with 13 bases spanning the gap. The germline V gene encodes CDR1 MGHRA and CDR2 YSYEKL. Specimen: peripheral blood. This clonotype was obtained from a human donor in a cohort sampled during active COVID-19. The V gene is TRBV4-1, the J gene TRBJ1-4; possibly TRBD1 for D (5 bases). CDR3 DNA sequence: TGCGCCAGCAGCCAAGTCGGGGGGTCTGGAAAACTGTTTTTT. It specifies CASSQVGGSGKLFF.